This entry lists 5 T cell receptor beta chains sequenced from one sample in a study of CD8 T cells in Susac syndrome. Random hexamers were used to reverse transcribe about 0.5 to 1 ug of RNA. MiXCR, applied by TCRdb to the immunoSEQ multiplex PCR reads, yields one record per CDR3 protein. The table shows 71,000 or so distinct CDR3 sequences, with roughly 93% occurring only once. Sequencing was carried out using CD4+ T cells from PBMCs. The origin of the receptors is a human donor with Susac syndrome.

The chain employs TRBV27 and TRBJ1-2; D not certain. The CDR3 consists of 15 residues. Germline V lookup: CDR1 MNHEY, CDR2 SMNVEV (reference sequence). V was trimmed by 3 bases and J by 4 bases, leaving 15 bases between them. The CDR3 region is CASSFWQAIPYGYTF. CDR3 DNA sequence: TGTGCCAGCAGTTTTTGGCAGGCGATACCCTATGGCTACACCTTC.

The chain is built from TRBV29-1 and TRBJ1-4; perhaps TRBD1 as D (5 bases). The CDR3 has 14 amino acids. The germline V and J ends were trimmed by 7 bases and 7 bases, with 19 bases remaining between them. CDR1 SQVTM and CDR2 ANQGSEA come from the germline V gene. The CDR3 DNA reads as TGCAGCGCCAGTCCGGCCGGGGGTGGTGAAAAACTGTTTTTT. It encodes CSASPAGGGEKLFF. Full variable domain (missing parts from reference TRBV29-1 and TRBJ1-4): SAVISQKPSRDICQRGTSLTIQCQVDSQVTMMFWYRQQPGQSLTLIATANQGSEATYESGFVIDKFPISRPNLTFSTLTVSNMSPEDSSIYLCSASPAGGGEKLFFGSGTQLSVL.

This chain connects TRBV19 to TRBJ1-6; D is uncertain. The V gene's germline CDR1 is LNHDA and CDR2 SQIVND (reference sequence). CDR3 size: 16 residues. Trimming left V 3 bases short and J 7 bases short, with 16 bases between. This chain's CDR3 is CASSIGKGGQNSPLHF. The CDR3 DNA reads TGTGCCAGTAGTATTGGGAAGGGAGGCCAAAATTCACCCCTCCACTTT.

J is TRBJ2-2 and V is TRBV5-8, with D possibly matching TRBD2 (7 bases). Trimming cost V 10 bases and J 2 bases, with 18 bases left between them. Germline values: CDR1 SGHTS, CDR2 YDEGEE. CDR3 length: 15 amino acids. CDR3 coding DNA: TGTGCCGCCTTGCGGCGGGGGACAAACACCGGGGAGCTGTTTTTT. It codes for CAALRRGTNTGELFF.

The chain employs TRBV9 and TRBJ2-1; no clear D gene. Germline loops: CDR1 SGDLS, CDR2 YYNGEE. This CDR3 spans 13 amino acids. V was trimmed by 0 bases and J by 10 bases, leaving 11 bases between them. As DNA, the CDR3 is TGTGCCAGCAGCGTAGGCCTACCAGGCGAGCAGTTCTTC. Encoded protein: CASSVGLPGEQFF.